This TCR beta chain was recovered during a study of Ad26.COV2.S vaccination and SARS-CoV-2 variants. General study results and limits: Overall T cell responses may have been underestimated by the analyses of TCR breadth and depth. Among vaccine recipients, spike-specific TCR breadth exceeded that of placebo recipients. Reportedly, after vaccination the spike-specific CD8+ and CD4+ T cell responses displayed substantial breadth.

Profiling relied on immunoSEQ multiplex PCR, and the TCRdb table lists in-frame clones only, not all of them. The sample lists approximately 400,000 clones, about 92% occurring once. On this clone itself: Antigen: not known.

The germline gives CDR1 MNHNY, CDR2 SVGAGI (reference sequence). Germline trimming cut 11 bases from V and 3 bases from J; bases unmatched to any gene: 12. The CDR3 totals 14 residues. The chain recombines TRBV6-6 with TRBJ1-2; 7 nucleotides match TRBD1. Here the sequenced sample was peripheral blood, taken after recovery from COVID-19. This receptor was obtained from a human donor who had recovered from COVID-19. The DNA of the CDR3 is TGTGCCGGACCCATGACAGGGAAGGACTATGGCTACACCTTC. It yields the protein CAGPMTGKDYGYTF.